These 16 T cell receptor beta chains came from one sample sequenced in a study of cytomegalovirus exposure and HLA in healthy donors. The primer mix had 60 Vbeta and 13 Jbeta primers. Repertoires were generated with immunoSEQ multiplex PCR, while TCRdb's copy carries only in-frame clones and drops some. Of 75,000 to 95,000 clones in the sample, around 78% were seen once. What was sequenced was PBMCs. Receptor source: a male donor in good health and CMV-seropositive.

The CDR3, as DNA: TGTGCCAGCAGTTTATATGGGGGAGGCGGCTTGGGGTCACCCCTCCACTTT. It specifies CASSLYGGGGLGSPLHF. The gene calls are TRBV27 and TRBJ1-6; D possibly corresponds to TRBD1 (5 bases). Trimming cost V 1 base and J 10 bases, with 20 bases left between them. The CDR3 extends over 17 amino acids. Germline lookup yields CDR1 MNHEY and CDR2 SMNVEV (reference sequence).

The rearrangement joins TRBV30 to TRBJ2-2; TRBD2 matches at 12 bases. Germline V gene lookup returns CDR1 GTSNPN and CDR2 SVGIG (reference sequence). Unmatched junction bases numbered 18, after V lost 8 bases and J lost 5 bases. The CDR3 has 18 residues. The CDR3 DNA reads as TGTGCCCTGAAGGTTTCTGGAGCTAGCGGGGGGGCGACCGGGGAGCTGTTTTTT. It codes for CALKVSGASGGATGELFF.

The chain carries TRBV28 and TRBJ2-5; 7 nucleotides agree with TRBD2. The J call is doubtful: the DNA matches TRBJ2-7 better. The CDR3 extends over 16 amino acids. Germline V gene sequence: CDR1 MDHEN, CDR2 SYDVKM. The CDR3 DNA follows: TGTGCCAGCAGTGGATTTGGGACTACAAACACCTACGAGCAGTACTTC. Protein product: CASSGFGTTNTYEQYF.

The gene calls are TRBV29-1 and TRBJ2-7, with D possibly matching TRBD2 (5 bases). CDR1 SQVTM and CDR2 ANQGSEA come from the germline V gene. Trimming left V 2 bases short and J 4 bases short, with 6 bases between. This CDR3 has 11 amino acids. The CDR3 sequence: CSVERGYEQYF. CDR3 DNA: TGCAGCGTTGAAAGAGGGTACGAGCAGTACTTC.

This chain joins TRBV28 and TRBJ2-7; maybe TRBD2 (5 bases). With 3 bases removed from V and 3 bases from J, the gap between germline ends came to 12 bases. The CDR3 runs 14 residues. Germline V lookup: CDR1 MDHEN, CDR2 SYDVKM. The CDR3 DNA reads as TGTGCCAGCAGTTTCGCGGGTTCCCTCTACGAGCAGTACTTC. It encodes CASSFAGSLYEQYF. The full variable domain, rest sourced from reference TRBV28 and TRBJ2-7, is DVKVTQSSRYLVKRTGEKVFLECVQDMDHENMFWYRQDPGLGLRLIYFSYDVKMKEKGDIPEGYSVSREKKERFSLILESASTNQTSMYLCASSFAGSLYEQYFGPGTRLTVT.

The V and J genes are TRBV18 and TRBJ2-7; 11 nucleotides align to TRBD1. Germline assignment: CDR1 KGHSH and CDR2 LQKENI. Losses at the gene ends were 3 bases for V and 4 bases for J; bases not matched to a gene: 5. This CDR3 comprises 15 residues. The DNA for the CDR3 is TGTGCCAGCTCACCCCGGGACAGGGGGGCGTACGAGCAGTACTTC. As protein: CASSPRDRGAYEQYF.

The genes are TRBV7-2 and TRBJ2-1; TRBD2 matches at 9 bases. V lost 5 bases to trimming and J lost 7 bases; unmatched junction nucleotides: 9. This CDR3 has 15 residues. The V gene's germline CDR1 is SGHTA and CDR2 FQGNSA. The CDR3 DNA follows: TGTGCCAGCAGCCCAAACGGACTAGCGTATAATGAGCAGTTCTTC. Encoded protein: CASSPNGLAYNEQFF. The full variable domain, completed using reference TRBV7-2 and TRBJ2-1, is GAGVSQSPSNKVTEKGKDVELRCDPISGHTALYWYRQSLGQGLEFLIYFQGNSAPDKSGLPSDRFSAERTGGSVSTLTIQRTQQEDSAVYLCASSPNGLAYNEQFFGPGTRLTVL.

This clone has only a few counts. DNA for the CDR3: TGTGCCAGCTCACCACGCCTAGCGGAGTACTCCTACGAGCAGTACTTC. Amino acid sequence: CASSPRLAEYSYEQYF. This chain uses TRBV18 with TRBJ2-7; 7 bases are shared with TRBD2. The ends lost 1 base at V and 0 bases at J; junction bases unmatched: 6. CDR1 and CDR2 (germline): KGHSH, LQKENI. There are 16 residues in the CDR3.

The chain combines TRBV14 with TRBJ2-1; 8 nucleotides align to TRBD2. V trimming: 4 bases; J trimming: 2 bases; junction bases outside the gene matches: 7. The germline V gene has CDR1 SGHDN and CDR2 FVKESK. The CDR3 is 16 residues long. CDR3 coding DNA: TGTGCCAGCAGCCGGCTAGCGGGTAACACCTACAATGAGCAGTTCTTC. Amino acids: CASSRLAGNTYNEQFF. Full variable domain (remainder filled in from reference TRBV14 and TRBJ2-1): EAGVTQFPSHSVIEKGQTVTLRCDPISGHDNLYWYRRVMGKEIKFLLHFVKESKQDESGMPNNRFLAERTGGTYSTLKVQPAELEDSGVYFCASSRLAGNTYNEQFFGPGTRLTVL.

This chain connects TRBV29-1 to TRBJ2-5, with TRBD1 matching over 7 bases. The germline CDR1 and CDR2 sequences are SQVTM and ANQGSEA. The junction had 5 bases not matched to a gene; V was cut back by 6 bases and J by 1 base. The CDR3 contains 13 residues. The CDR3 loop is CSVDGTAQETQYF. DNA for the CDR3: TGCAGCGTCGATGGGACAGCCCAAGAGACCCAGTACTTC.

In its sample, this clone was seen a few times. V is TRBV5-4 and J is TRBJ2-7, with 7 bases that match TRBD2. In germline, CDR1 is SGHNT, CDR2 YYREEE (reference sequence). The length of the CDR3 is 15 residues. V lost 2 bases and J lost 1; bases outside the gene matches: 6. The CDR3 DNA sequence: TGTGCCAGCAGCTTTGGAAAAGCGGGATCCTACGAGCAGTACTTC. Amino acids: CASSFGKAGSYEQYF.

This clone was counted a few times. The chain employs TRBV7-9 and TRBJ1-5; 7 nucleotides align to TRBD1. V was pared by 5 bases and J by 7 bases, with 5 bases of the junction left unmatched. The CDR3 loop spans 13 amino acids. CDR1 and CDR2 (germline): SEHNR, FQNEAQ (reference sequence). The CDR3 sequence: CASSPGGIQPQHF. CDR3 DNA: TGTGCCAGCAGCCCAGGGGGTATACAGCCCCAGCATTTT.

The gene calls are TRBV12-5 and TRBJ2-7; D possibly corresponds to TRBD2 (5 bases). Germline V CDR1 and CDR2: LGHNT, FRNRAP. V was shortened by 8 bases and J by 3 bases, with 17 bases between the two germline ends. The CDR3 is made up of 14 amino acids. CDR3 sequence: CASSGGLSGYEQYF. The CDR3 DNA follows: TGTGCTAGTAGCGGCGGACTTTCGGGCTACGAGCAGTACTTC.

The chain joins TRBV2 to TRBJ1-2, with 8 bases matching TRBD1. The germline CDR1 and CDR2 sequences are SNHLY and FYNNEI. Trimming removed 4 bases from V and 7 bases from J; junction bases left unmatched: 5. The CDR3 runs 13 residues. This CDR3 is CASSADRVAGYTF. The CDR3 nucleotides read TGTGCCAGCAGTGCGGACAGGGTCGCTGGCTACACCTTC.

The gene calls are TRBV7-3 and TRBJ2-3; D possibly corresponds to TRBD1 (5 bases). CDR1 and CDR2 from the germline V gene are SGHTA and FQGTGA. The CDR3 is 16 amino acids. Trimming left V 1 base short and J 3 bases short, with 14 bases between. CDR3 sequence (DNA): TGTGCCAGCAGCTTAAGCCAGGGATCGACGACAGATACGCAGTATTTT. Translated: CASSLSQGSTTDTQYF. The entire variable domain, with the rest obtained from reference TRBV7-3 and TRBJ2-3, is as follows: GAGVSQTPSNKVTEKGKYVELRCDPISGHTALYWYRQSLGQGPEFLIYFQGTGAADDSGLPNDRFFAVRPEGSVSTLKIQRTERGDSAVYLCASSLSQGSTTDTQYFGPGTRLTVL.

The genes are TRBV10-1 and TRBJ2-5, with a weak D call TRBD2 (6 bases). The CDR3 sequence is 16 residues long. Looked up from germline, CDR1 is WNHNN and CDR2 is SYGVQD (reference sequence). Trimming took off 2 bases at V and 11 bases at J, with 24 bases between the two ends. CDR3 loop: CASSEGGREFAREQYF. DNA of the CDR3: TGCGCCAGCAGTGAGGGGGGGAGAGAATTCGCACGGGAGCAGTACTTC.